This T cell receptor beta chain was identified in a study of human T cells and chemical hapten exposure. Study-wide findings and caveats: Patch test score tracked positively with PT1 expanded TCR counts. The formation of large CDR3 similarity clusters by expanded TCRs significantly exceeded that of controls.

Documented time point: patch test 1, 2 weeks after DPC sensitization. As to treatment: therapeutic diphenylcyclopropenone sensitization with weekly scalp DPC. Germline CDR1 and CDR2: LNHDA and SQIVND (reference sequence). The CDR3 contains 15 residues. The V end was cut by 3 bases, the J end by 8 bases, with 19 bases between. From the RACE reads, TCRdb called clonotypes with MiXCR, one entry per CDR3 protein. The table has around 52,000 distinct CDR3 sequences, 9% to 9.5% seen once. This clonotype came up many times. Its antigen is as yet unknown. The source is a woman between 40 and 55 years old with alopecia areata. Some clones in this sample may be carry-over from other donors' samples. This material consisted of whole blood, taken in connection with sensitization to the hapten diphenylcyclopropenone (DPC). The chain uses TRBV19 and TRBJ1-2; tentatively, D is TRBD1 (5 bases). The DNA of the CDR3 is TGTGCCAGTAGTATTCCAGGGACCGCATCCGCCGGCTACACCTTC. It translates to CASSIPGTASAGYTF.